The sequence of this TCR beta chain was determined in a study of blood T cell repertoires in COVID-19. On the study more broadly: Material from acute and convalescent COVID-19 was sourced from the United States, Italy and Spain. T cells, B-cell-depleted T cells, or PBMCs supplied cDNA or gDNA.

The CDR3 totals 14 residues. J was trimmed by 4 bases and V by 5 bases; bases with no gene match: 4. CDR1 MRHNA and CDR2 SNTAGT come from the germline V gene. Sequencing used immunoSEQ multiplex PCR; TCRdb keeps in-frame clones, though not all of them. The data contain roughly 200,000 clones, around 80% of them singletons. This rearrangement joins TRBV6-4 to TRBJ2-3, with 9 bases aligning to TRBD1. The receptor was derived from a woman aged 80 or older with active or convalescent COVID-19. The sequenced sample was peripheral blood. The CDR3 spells CASSPGQGADTQYF. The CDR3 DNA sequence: TGTGCCAGCAGTCCGGGACAGGGAGCAGATACGCAGTATTTT.